A selection of T cell receptor beta chains follows, all from one sample in a study of T cell responses to AZD1222 COVID-19 vaccine. Generated by immunoSEQ multiplex PCR, the TCRdb table keeps only in-frame clones and is missing some. The profile covers over 130,000 clones, with 92% appearing a single time and roughly 10% taken by the ten largest. The sequencing used peripheral blood, collected 28 days after the second AZD1222 dose. These TCRs come from an adult who received the AZD1222 COVID-19 vaccine. The CDR3 runs from the conserved cysteine through the conserved F or W. Fields, in order: J gene, D gene, V gene, clone size, CDR3 protein, CDR3 DNA. The D gene is left open where the match is weak. Clone size is not always given. Where it is, it says once, few, many or a class for expanded clones.

>TRBJ1-5|TRBD1|TRBV6-5|NA
CASSSGTDSNQPQHF
TGTGCCAGCAGTTCCGGGACAGATAGCAATCAGCCCCAGCATTTT
>TRBJ2-3|NA|TRBV19|NA
CASSLGWPDTQYF
TGTGCCAGTAGCCTGGGATGGCCGGATACGCAGTATTTT
>TRBJ1-2|TRBD1|TRBV5-1|NA
CASSFDGTGDRYGYTF
TGCGCCAGCAGCTTTGATGGGACAGGGGATCGCTATGGCTACACCTTC
>TRBJ2-2|NA|TRBV7-8|medium-sized
CASSLEGNTGELFF
TGTGCCAGCAGCTTAGAGGGGAACACCGGGGAGCTGTTTTTT
>TRBJ2-7|TRBD2|TRBV2|once
CASRQDPTSGISYEQYF
TGTGCCAGCAGACAAGACCCGACTAGCGGGATCTCCTACGAGCAGTACTTC
>TRBJ1-2|TRBD1|TRBV4-1|NA
CASSQETGTGAYGYTF
TGCGCCAGCAGCCAGGAAACCGGGACAGGGGCCTATGGCTACACCTTC
>TRBJ1-1|NA|TRBV19|NA
CASSISGKGRTNTEAFF
TGTGCCAGTAGTATCTCAGGTAAAGGACGAACGAACACTGAAGCTTTCTTT
>TRBJ1-2|NA|TRBV24-1|NA
CATSASDSGGYTF
TGTGCCACCAGTGCCTCTGACTCCGGAGGCTACACCTTC
>TRBJ2-3|TRBD2|TRBV7-2|NA
CASSLERGSTDTQYF
TGTGCCAGCAGCTTAGAGCGGGGGAGCACAGATACGCAGTATTTT
>TRBJ2-1|NA|TRBV29-1|NA
CSVEAGHDNEQFF
TGCAGCGTTGAAGCGGGGCACGACAATGAGCAGTTCTTC
>TRBJ1-5|TRBD1|TRBV7-8|NA
CASSLSPGTGVNQPQHF
TGTGCCAGCAGCTTGTCGCCCGGGACAGGGGTCAATCAGCCCCAGCATTTT
>TRBJ1-4|NA|TRBV3-1/TRBV3-2|NA
CASSPYLSATNEKLFF
TGTGCCAGCAGCCCGTACTTGAGTGCAACTAATGAAAAACTGTTTTTT
>TRBJ1-5|NA|TRBV7-9|NA
CASSPQDSGQPQHF
TGTGCCAGCAGCCCCCAAGACAGCGGTCAGCCCCAGCATTTT
>TRBJ1-1|NA|TRBV19|NA
CASSETGSGTEAFF
TGTGCCAGTAGTGAAACAGGGTCCGGAACTGAAGCTTTCTTT
>TRBJ2-5|TRBD2|TRBV5-4|few
CASSKTSGGWETQYF
TGTGCCAGCAGCAAGACTAGCGGGGGGTGGGAGACCCAGTACTTC
>TRBJ1-2|NA|TRBV28|NA
CASSFGSNYGYTF
TGTGCCAGCAGTTTTGGGAGTAACTATGGCTACACCTTC
>TRBJ1-3|NA|TRBV10-3|NA
CAISESRSLTGAGNTIYF
TGTGCCATCAGTGAGTCGAGGTCCCTTACAGGAGCTGGAAACACCATATATTTT
>TRBJ2-2|NA|TRBV6-2/TRBV6-3|NA
CASSSSPTGELFF
TGTGCCAGCAGTTCCTCCCCCACCGGGGAGCTGTTTTTT
>TRBJ1-1|TRBD1|TRBV6-1|NA
CASSELSRGVKAFF
TGTGCCAGCAGTGAACTCTCCAGGGGGGTAAAAGCTTTCTTT
>TRBJ1-1|NA|TRBV5-8|NA
CASSVGVGTEAFF
TGTGCCAGCAGCGTAGGGGTGGGCACTGAAGCTTTCTTT
>TRBJ1-1|TRBD1|TRBV5-1|NA
CASSLAGGRGTEAFF
TGCGCCAGCAGCTTGGCGGGGGGCAGGGGGACTGAAGCTTTCTTT
>TRBJ2-3|NA|TRBV25-1|NA
CASSEQGRPADTQYF
TGTGCCAGCAGTGAACAGGGACGCCCCGCGGATACGCAGTATTTT
>TRBJ2-7|NA|TRBV5-1|NA
CASSWGTLSTYEQYF
TGCGCCAGCAGCTGGGGTACGTTATCAACCTACGAGCAGTACTTC